The clone carrying this T cell receptor beta chain has at least ten counts. The entry originates in a study of blood T cell repertoires in COVID-19. From germline, CDR1 is MDHEN and CDR2 SYDVKM. The ends lost 3 bases at V and 5 bases at J; junction bases unmatched: 8. CDR3 length: 16 residues. In the original analysis: Reference gene primers were amplified, and this amplification served to estimate nucleated cell counts. Generated by immunoSEQ multiplex PCR, the TCRdb table keeps only in-frame clones and is missing some. V and J calls plus clone size are reproduced from that table; the DNA served to infer D and trimming. This table holds about 110,000 clones, just over 70% found once.

The chain has TRBV28 and TRBJ1-5, with 9 bases aligning to TRBD1. The receptor's source is a woman in her forties with acute or convalescent COVID-19. The sequenced sample consisted of peripheral blood. The CDR3 DNA reads TGTGCCAGCAGTTTGTGGGGACAGGGAACAGATCAGCCCCAGCATTTT. Translation: CASSLWGQGTDQPQHF.